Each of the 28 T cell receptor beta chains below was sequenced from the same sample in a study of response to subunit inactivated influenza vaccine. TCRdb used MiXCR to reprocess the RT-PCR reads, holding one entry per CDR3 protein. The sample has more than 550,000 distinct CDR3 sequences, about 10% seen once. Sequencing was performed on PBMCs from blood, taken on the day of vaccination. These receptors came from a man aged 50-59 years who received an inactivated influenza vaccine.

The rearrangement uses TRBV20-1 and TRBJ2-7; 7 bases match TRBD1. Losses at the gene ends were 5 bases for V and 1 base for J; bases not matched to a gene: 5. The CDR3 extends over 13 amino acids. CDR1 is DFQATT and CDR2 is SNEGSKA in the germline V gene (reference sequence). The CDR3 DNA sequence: TGCAGTGCTGGCACAGGGGAATCCTACGAGCAGTACTTC. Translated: CSAGTGESYEQYF.

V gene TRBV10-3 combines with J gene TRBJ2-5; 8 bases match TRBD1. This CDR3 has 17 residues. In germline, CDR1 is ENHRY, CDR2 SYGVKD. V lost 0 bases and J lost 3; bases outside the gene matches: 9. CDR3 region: CAISESSRTGGKETQYF. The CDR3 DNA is TGTGCCATCAGTGAGTCTAGTCGTACAGGGGGGAAAGAGACCCAGTACTTC.

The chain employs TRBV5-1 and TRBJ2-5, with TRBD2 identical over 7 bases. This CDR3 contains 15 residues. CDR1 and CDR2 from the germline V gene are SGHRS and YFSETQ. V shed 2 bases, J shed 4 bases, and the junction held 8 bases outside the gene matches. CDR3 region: CASSFGRGEGETQYF. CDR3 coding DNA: TGCGCCAGCAGCTTCGGTAGAGGGGAGGGAGAGACCCAGTACTTC.

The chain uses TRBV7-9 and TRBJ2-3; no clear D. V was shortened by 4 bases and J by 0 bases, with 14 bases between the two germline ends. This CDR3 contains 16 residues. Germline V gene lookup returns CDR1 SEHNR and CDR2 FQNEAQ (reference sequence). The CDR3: CASSSVLHYSTDTQYF. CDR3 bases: TGTGCCAGCAGCTCCGTATTGCACTATAGCACAGATACGCAGTATTTT. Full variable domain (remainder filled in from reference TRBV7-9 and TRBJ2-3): DTGVSQNPRHKITKRGQNVTFRCDPISEHNRLYWYRQTLGQGPEFLTYFQNEAQLEKSRLLSDRFSAERPKGSFSTLEIQRTEQGDSAMYLCASSSVLHYSTDTQYFGPGTRLTVL.

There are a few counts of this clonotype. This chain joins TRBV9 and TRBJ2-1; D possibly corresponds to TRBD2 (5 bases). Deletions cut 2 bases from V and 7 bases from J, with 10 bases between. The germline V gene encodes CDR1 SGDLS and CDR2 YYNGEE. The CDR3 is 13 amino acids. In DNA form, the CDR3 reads TGTGCCAGCAGCGTGAGGACGGGGAATGAGCAGTTCTTC. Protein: CASSVRTGNEQFF.

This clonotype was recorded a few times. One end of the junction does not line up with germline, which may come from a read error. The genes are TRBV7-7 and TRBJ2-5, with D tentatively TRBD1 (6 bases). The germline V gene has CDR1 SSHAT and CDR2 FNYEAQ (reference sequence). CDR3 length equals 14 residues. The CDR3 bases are TGTGCTAGCAGCTTACTACAGGGTTTCGAGACCCAGTACTTC. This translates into CASSLLQGFETQYF.

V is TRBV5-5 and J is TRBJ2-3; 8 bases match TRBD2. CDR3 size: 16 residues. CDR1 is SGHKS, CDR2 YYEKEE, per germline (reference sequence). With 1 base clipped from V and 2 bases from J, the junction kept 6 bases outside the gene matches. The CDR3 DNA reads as TGTGCCAGCAGCTTGTGGGGACTAGGGTACACAGATACGCAGTATTTT. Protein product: CASSLWGLGYTDTQYF.

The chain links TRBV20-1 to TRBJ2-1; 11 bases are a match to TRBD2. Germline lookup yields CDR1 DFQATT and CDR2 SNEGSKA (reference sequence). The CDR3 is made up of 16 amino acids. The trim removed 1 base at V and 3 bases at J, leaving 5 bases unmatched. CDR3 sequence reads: CSARGTSGGFYNEQFF. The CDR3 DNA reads TGCAGTGCTAGAGGTACTAGCGGGGGTTTCTACAATGAGCAGTTCTTC.

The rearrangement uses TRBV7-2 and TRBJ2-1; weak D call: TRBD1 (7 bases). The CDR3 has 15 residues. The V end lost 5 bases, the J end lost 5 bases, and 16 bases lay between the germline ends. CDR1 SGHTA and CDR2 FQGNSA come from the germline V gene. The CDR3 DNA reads TGTGCCAGCAGCCCTCAGGGGGGCTGGGACAATGAGCAGTTCTTC. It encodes CASSPQGGWDNEQFF.

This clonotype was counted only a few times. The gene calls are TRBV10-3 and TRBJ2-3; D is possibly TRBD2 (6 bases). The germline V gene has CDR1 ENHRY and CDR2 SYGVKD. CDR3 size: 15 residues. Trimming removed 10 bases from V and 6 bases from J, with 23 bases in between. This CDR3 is CATWSRDSAGDTQYF. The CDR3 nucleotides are TGTGCCACCTGGAGCCGGGACTCGGCGGGGGATACGCAGTATTTT.

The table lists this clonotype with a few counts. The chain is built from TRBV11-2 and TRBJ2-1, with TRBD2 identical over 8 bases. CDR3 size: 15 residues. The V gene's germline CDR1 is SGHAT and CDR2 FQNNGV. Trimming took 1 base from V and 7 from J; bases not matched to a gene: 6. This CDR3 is CASSLGRASGNEQFF. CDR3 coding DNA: TGTGCCAGCAGCTTAGGCAGGGCTAGCGGGAATGAGCAGTTCTTC.

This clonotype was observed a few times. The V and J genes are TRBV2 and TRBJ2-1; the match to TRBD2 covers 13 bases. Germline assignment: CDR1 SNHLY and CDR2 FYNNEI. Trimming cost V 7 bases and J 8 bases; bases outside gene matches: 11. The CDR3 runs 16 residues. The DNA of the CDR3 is TGTGCCAGCATCCGGGGTTTACTAGCGGGGGGGGATGAGCAGTTCTTC. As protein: CASIRGLLAGGDEQFF.

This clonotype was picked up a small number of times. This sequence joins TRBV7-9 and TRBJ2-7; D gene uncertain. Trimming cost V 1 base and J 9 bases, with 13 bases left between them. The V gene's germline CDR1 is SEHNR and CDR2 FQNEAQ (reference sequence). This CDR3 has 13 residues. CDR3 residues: CASSLGLNLWQYF. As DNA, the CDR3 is TGTGCCAGCAGCTTAGGGCTCAACTTATGGCAGTACTTC. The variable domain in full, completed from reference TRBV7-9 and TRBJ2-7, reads DTGVSQNPRHKITKRGQNVTFRCDPISEHNRLYWYRQTLGQGPEFLTYFQNEAQLEKSRLLSDRFSAERPKGSFSTLEIQRTEQGDSAMYLCASSLGLNLWQYFGPGTRLTVT.

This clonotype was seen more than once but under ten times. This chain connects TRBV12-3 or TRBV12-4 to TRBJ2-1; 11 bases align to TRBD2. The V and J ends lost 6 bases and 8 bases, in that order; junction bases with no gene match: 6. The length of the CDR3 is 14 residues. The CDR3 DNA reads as TGTGCCAGCAGCCCGGGACTAGCGGCACATGAGCAGTTCTTC. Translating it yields CASSPGLAAHEQFF.

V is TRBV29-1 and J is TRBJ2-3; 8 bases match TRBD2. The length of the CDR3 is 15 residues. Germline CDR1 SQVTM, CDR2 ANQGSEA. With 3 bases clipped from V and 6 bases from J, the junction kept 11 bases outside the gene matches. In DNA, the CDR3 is TGCAGCGTTGAGTCGGGGCGGGAGGTCAAGGATACGCAGTATTTT. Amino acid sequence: CSVESGREVKDTQYF.

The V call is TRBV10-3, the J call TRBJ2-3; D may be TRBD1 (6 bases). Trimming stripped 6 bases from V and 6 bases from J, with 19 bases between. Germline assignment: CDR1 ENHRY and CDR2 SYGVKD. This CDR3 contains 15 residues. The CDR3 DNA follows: TGTGCCATCAGACAACAGGGTAGAGATGGGGATACGCAGTATTTT. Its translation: CAIRQQGRDGDTQYF.

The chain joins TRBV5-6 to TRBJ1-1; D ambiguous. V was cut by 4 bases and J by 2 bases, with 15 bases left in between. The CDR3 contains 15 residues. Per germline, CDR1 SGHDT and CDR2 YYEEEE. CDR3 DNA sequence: TGTGCCAGCAGCCTTCTAATAGACCCTAACACTGAAGCTTTCTTT. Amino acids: CASSLLIDPNTEAFF.

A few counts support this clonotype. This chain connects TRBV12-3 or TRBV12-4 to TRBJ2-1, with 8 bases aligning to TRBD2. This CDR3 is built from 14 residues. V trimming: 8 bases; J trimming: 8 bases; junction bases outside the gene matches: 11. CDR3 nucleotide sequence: TGTGCCAGCCATCTCGGTCTAGCGGGCCATGAGCAGTTCTTC. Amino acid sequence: CASHLGLAGHEQFF.

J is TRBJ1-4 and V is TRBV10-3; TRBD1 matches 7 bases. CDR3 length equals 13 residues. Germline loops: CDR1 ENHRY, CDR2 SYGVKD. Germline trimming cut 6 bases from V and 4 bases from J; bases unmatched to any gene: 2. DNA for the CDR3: TGTGCCATCAGGAGACAGGGTAATGAAAAACTGTTTTTT. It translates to CAIRRQGNEKLFF.

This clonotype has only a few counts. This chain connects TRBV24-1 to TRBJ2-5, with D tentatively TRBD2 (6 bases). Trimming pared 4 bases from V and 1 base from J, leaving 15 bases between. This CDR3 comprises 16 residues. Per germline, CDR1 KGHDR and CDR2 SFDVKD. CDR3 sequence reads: CATSERPSVGQETQYF. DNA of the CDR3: TGTGCCACCAGTGAGCGACCTAGCGTAGGCCAAGAGACCCAGTACTTC.

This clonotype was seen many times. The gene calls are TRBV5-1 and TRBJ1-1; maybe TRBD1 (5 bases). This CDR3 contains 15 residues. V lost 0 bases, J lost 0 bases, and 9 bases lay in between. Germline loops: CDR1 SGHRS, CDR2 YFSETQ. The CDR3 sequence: CASSLAGAMNTEAFF. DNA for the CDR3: TGCGCCAGCAGCTTGGCCGGGGCAATGAACACTGAAGCTTTCTTT.

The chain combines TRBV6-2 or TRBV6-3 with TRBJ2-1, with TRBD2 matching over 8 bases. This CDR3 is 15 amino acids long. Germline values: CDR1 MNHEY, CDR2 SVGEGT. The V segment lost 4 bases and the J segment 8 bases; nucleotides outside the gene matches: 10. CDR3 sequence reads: CASSSGGGRSYEQFF. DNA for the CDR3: TGTGCCAGCAGTTCCGGGGGGGGGCGGTCTTATGAGCAGTTCTTC.

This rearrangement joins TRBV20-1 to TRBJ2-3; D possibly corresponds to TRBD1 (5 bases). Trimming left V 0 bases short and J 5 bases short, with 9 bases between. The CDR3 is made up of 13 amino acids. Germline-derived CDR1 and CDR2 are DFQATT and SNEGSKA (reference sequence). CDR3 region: CSAREGREDTQYF. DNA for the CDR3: TGCAGTGCTAGAGAAGGCAGGGAAGATACGCAGTATTTT.

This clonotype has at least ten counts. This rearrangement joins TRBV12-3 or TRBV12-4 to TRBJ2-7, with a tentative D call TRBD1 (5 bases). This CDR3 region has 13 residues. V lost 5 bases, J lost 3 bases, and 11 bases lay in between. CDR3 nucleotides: TGTGCCAGCAGTAGCAGGGCCGTCTACGAGCAGTACTTC. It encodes CASSSRAVYEQYF.

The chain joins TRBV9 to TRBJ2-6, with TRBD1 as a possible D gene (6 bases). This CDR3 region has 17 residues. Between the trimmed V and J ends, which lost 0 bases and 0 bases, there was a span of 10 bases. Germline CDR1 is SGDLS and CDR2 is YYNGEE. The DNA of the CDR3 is TGTGCCAGCAGCGTAGCTAGGGGGAGCTCTGGGGCCAACGTCCTGACTTTC. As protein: CASSVARGSSGANVLTF.

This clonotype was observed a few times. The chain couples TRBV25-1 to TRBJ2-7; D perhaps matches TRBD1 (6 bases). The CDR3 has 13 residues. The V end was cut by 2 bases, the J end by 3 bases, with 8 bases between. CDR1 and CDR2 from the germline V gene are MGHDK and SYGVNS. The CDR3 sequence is CASSEGGHYEQYF. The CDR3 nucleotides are TGTGCCAGCAGTGAAGGGGGACACTACGAGCAGTACTTC.

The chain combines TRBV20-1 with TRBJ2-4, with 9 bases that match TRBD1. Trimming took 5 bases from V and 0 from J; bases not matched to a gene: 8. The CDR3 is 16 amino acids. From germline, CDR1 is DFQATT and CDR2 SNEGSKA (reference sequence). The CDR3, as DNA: TGCAGTGCTCCCATTGACAGGGGGGTAGCCAAAAACATTCAGTACTTC. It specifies CSAPIDRGVAKNIQYF.

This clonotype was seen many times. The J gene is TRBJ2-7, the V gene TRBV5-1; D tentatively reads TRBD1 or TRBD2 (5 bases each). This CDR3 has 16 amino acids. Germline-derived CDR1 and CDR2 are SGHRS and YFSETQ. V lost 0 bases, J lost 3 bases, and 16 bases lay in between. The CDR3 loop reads CASSLAGGGWNYEQYF. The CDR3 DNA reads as TGCGCCAGCAGCTTGGCCGGTGGGGGTTGGAACTACGAGCAGTACTTC.